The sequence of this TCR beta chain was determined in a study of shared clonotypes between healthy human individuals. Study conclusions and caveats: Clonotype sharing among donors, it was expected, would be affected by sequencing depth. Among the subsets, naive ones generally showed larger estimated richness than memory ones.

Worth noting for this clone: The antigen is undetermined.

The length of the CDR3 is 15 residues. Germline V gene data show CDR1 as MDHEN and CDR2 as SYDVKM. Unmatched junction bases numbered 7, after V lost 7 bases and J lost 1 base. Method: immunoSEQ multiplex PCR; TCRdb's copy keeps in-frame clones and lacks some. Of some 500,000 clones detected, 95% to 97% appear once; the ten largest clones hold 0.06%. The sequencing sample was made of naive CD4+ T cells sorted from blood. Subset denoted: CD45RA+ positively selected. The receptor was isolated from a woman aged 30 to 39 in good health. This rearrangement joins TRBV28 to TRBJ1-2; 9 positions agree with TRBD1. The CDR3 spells CASNYPGQGNYGYTF. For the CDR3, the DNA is TGTGCCAGCAATTATCCGGGACAGGGTAACTATGGCTACACCTTC.